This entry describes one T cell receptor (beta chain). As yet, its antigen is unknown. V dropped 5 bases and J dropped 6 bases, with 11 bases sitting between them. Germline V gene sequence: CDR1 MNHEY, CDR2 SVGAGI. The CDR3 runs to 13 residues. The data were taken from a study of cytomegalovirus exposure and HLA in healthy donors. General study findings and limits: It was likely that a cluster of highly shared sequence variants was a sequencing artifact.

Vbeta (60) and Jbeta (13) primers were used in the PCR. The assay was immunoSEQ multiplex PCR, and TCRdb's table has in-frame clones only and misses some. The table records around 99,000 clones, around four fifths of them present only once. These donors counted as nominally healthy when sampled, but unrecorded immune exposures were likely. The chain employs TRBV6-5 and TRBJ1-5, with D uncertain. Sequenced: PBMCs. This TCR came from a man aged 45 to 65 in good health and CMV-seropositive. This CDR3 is CASSDTSVQPQHF. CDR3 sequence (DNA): TGTGCCAGCAGTGATACAAGTGTTCAGCCCCAGCATTTT.